The present entry profiles one TCR beta chain with its context. What it binds is not known. The repertoire was sequenced with immunoSEQ multiplex PCR; TCRdb's copy has only in-frame clones and lacks some. The data contain 65,000 to 90,000 clones, about 86% of them singletons. The sample comes from a study of T cell responses to AZD1222 COVID-19 vaccine. The study, taken as a whole, reports: Repertoire collection took place solely once the T cell response had peaked. Spike-specific TCRs gained breadth and depth after people received two AZD1222 doses. Close to half of all spike-specific TCRs reportedly target regions of the variants that are unmutated. Just 6 or 7 AZD1222 recipients were seropositive at baseline.

Germline V gene lookup returns CDR1 LNHDA and CDR2 SQIVND (reference sequence). The CDR3 extends over 14 amino acids. V gave up 5 bases and J gave up 5 bases, with 15 bases separating them. The sequencing here drew on peripheral blood, taken on day 0 of AZD1222 vaccination. This receptor was taken from an adult in good health. The chain combines TRBV19 with TRBJ1-1; possible D gene TRBD1, 6 bases. The CDR3 region is CASSPRDTGTEAFF. DNA of the CDR3: TGTGCCAGTAGTCCCCGGGACACTGGAACTGAAGCTTTCTTT. Variable domain in full (rest from reference TRBV19 and TRBJ1-1): DGGITQSPKYLFRKEGQNVTLSCEQNLNHDAMYWYRQDPGQGLRLIYYSQIVNDFQKGDIAEGYSVSREKKESFPLTVTSAQKNPTAFYLCASSPRDTGTEAFFGQGTRLTVV.